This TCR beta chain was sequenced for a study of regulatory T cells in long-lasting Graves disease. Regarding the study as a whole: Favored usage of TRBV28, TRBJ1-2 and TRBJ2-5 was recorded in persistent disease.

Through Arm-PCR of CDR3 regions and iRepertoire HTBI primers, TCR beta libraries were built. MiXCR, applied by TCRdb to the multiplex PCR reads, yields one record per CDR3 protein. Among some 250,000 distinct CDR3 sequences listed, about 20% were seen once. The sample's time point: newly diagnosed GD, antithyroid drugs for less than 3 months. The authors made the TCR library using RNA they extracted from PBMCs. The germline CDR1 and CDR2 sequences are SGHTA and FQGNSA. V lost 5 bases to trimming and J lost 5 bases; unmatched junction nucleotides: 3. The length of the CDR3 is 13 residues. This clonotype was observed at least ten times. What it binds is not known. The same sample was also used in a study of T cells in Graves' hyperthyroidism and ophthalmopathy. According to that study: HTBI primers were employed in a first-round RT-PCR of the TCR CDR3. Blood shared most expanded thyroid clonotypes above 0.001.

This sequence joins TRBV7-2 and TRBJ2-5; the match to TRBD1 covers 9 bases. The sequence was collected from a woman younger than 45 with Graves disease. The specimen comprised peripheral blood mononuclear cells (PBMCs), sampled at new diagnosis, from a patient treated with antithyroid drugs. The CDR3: CASSRDRAETQYF. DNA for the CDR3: TGTGCCAGCAGCCGGGACAGGGCGGAGACCCAGTACTTC.